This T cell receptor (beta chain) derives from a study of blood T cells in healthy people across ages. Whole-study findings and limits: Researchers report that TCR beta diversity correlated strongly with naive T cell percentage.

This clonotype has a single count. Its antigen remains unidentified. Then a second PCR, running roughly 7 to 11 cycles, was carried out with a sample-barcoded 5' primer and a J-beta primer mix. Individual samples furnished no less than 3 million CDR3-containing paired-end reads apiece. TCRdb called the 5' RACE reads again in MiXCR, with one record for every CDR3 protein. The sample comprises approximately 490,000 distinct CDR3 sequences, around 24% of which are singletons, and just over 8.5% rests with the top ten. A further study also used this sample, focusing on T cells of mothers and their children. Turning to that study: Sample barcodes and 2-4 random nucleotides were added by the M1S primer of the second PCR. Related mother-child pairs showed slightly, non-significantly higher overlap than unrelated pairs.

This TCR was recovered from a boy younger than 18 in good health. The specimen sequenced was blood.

The CDR3 DNA sequence: TGTGCCAGCAGCGTAGGTGGGGGGTCTGGGGCCAACGTCCTGACTTTC. Protein product: CASSVGGGSGANVLTF. This chain joins TRBV9 and TRBJ2-6, with D maybe TRBD2 (6 bases). Germline V gene lookup returns CDR1 SGDLS and CDR2 YYNGEE. The CDR3 has 16 residues. The ends were cut back, 0 bases at V and 1 base at J, with 8 bases in the middle.